The clone carrying this T cell receptor beta chain was detected once. Data came from immunoSEQ multiplex PCR; TCRdb stores just in-frame clones and leaves some out. The sample includes tens of thousands of clones, 75% to 95% of them seen just once. The data were obtained in a study of T cell changes during pregnancy in multiple sclerosis. This TCR came from a female donor with multiple sclerosis, enrolled in a pregnancy study. Sequences were derived from peripheral blood, sampled in the third trimester of pregnancy.

As DNA, the CDR3 is TGTGCCAGTATGGCCGCGGGACTAGATGACGAGCAGTACTTC. It encodes CASMAAGLDDEQYF. The V gene is TRBV19, the J gene TRBJ2-7; 8 positions match TRBD2. Germline V gives CDR1 LNHDA, CDR2 SQIVND (reference sequence). The J segment lost 5 bases and the V segment lost 7 bases, leaving 10 bases of the junction unmatched. The CDR3 spans 14 residues.